One and the same sample provided the 29 T cell receptor beta chains below, sequenced in a study of T cell repertoires in cytomegalovirus infection (dated by TCRdb to about 2019). Sequencer: Illumina HiSeq 1500. TCRdb trimmed public reads at Q25 via fastp, called clones via MiXCR and kept in-frame beta chains. Duplicate CDR3 protein sequences are folded into a single record with the most common DNA and genes. The sample table contains roughly 320,000 distinct CDR3 sequences; only one count was recorded for around a tenth of them. The leading ten clones occupy about 4.5% of the sample. Sequencing was done on a sample of PBMCs. The receptors originated from a human donor in good health (CMV status not recorded). Some clones in this sample may be carry-over from other donors' samples.

This clonotype was seen repeatedly, ten times or more. V usage is TRBV7-2 and J usage is TRBJ2-1; TRBD2 matches 11 bases. J was trimmed by 5 bases and V by 2 bases; bases with no gene match: 5. CDR3 size: 16 residues. Germline CDR1 reads SGHTA; CDR2 reads FQGNSA. The CDR3 spells CASSLTTSGTHNEQFF. CDR3 coding DNA: TGTGCCAGCAGCTTAACGACTAGCGGGACACACAATGAGCAGTTCTTC.

The V call is TRBV6-1, the J call TRBJ2-1; either TRBD1 or TRBD2 may supply D (5 bases each). The CDR3 sequence is 16 residues long. From germline, CDR1 is MNHNS and CDR2 SASEGT. The V end was cut by 2 bases, the J end by 4 bases, with 15 bases between. The CDR3 DNA reads as TGTGCCAGCAGTGAACATCTAGCTGGGGGATACAATGAGCAGTTCTTC. Its translation: CASSEHLAGGYNEQFF.

This clonotype has a count of ten or more. This sequence joins TRBV3-1 and TRBJ1-1, with unresolved D. Germline CDR1 reads LGHDT; CDR2 reads YNNKEL (reference sequence). The V end lost 1 base, the J end lost 3 bases, and 15 bases lay between the germline ends. There are 16 residues in the CDR3. DNA for the CDR3: TGTGCCAGCAGCCAAGCAGAGAGGAGGAGGTACACTGAAGCTTTCTTT. It yields the protein CASSQAERRRYTEAFF.

Ten or more counts support this clonotype. The chain recombines TRBV7-2 with TRBJ2-5, with 7 bases identical to TRBD2. Germline CDR1 SGHTA, CDR2 FQGNSA. V was pared by 3 bases and J by 5 bases, with 3 bases of the junction left unmatched. The CDR3 spans 13 residues. CDR3 bases: TGTGCCAGCAGCTTCCTTAGCGGGGAGACCCAGTACTTC. Its translation: CASSFLSGETQYF.

This clonotype was seen ten or more times. This chain connects TRBV10-3 to TRBJ2-1; D is perhaps TRBD2 (6 bases). Trimming shortened V by 2 bases and J by 9 bases, and 17 bases separated the two germline ends. The CDR3 sequence is 15 residues long. CDR1 and CDR2 from the germline V gene are ENHRY and SYGVKD. The CDR3 spells CAISEGGIAAREQFF. CDR3 nucleotides: TGTGCCATCAGTGAGGGGGGGATAGCGGCGCGTGAGCAGTTCTTC.

The CDR3 sequence: CASSKTGRRTGANVLTF. The CDR3 nucleotides are TGTGCCAGCAGCAAGACAGGCCGCCGTACTGGGGCCAACGTCCTGACTTTC. V gene TRBV6-2 or TRBV6-3 combines with J gene TRBJ2-6; possibly TRBD1 for D (6 bases). The CDR3 is 17 residues long. Trimming shortened V by 6 bases and J by 2 bases, and 17 bases separated the two germline ends. CDR1 and CDR2 (germline): MNHEY, SVGEGT.

The sample holds a few counts of this clonotype. The CDR3 bases are TGCGCCAGCAGCTTCGGACTAGCGGGATCCCCGTACCAAGAGACCCAGTACTTC. Protein product: CASSFGLAGSPYQETQYF. V usage is TRBV5-1 and J usage is TRBJ2-5, with 12 nucleotides matching TRBD2. The junction had 8 bases not matched to a gene; V was cut back by 2 bases and J by 0 bases. CDR1 is SGHRS and CDR2 is YFSETQ in the germline V gene. The CDR3 totals 18 residues.

This clonotype has only a few counts. The V and J genes are TRBV7-8 and TRBJ1-2, with 7 bases identical to TRBD1. Germline trimming cut 4 bases from V and 4 bases from J; bases unmatched to any gene: 12. Germline assignment: CDR1 SGHVS and CDR2 FQNEAQ. The CDR3 loop spans 16 amino acids. The CDR3 protein is CASSSKLPGQLYGYTF. DNA for the CDR3: TGTGCCAGCAGCTCCAAGCTGCCGGGACAGCTCTATGGCTACACCTTC.

This clonotype was observed a few times. This chain joins TRBV12-3 or TRBV12-4 and TRBJ2-1; no definite D call. The CDR3 is 10 residues long. The V end was cut by 6 bases, the J end by 9 bases, with 6 bases between. CDR3 DNA sequence: TGTGCCAGCAGCCCGGGTGAGCAGTTCTTC. As protein: CASSPGEQFF.

Written as DNA, the CDR3 is TGTGCCAGCTACTTCGGGGGGACCGGGGAGCTGTTTTTT. This encodes CASYFGGTGELFF. The chain links TRBV19 to TRBJ2-2, with TRBD2 matching 7 bases. Germline assignment: CDR1 LNHDA and CDR2 SQIVND (reference sequence). The V gene end was trimmed by 9 bases and the J gene end by 5 bases; junction bases not matched to a gene: 6. The CDR3 is made up of 13 amino acids.

Points on this clonotype: Relative to the germline gene, one junction end is altered; a read error may explain this. J is TRBJ1-4 and V is TRBV30; no reliable D call. The germline gives CDR1 GTSNPN, CDR2 SVGIG (reference sequence). This CDR3 has 11 residues. CDR3 amino acids: CARSANEKLFF. For the CDR3, the DNA is TGTGCCCGGAGCGCAAATGAAAAACTGTTTTTT. Combining the CDR3 with reference TRBV30 and TRBJ1-4 gives the whole variable domain SQTIHQWPATLVQPVGSPLSLECTVEGTSNPNLYWYRQAAGRGLQLLFYSVGIGQISSEVPQNLSASRPQDRQFILSSKKLLLSDSGFYLCARSANEKLFFGSGTQLSVL.

The chain uses TRBV30 and TRBJ2-7; no clear D gene. The CDR3 is 13 residues long. Germline V gene lookup returns CDR1 GTSNPN and CDR2 SVGIG (reference sequence). Trimming cost V 4 bases and J 3 bases, with 13 bases left between them. The CDR3: CAWKVRSNYEQYF. The CDR3 nucleotides read TGTGCCTGGAAGGTCAGGAGTAACTACGAGCAGTACTTC.

The chain recombines TRBV19 with TRBJ2-2; 9 bases match TRBD2. Trimming removed 6 bases from V and 6 bases from J; junction bases left unmatched: 11. Per the germline V gene, CDR1 is LNHDA and CDR2 is SQIVND (reference sequence). This CDR3 has 16 amino acids. The CDR3 region is CASRTADSGSPGELFF. In nucleotides, the CDR3 is TGTGCCAGTAGGACCGCTGATAGCGGGAGCCCCGGGGAGCTGTTTTTT.

The chain uses TRBV15 and TRBJ1-2; 10 positions match TRBD1. The V and J ends lost 1 base and 3 bases, in that order; junction bases with no gene match: 2. The CDR3 contains 15 residues. The germline V gene encodes CDR1 LNHNV and CDR2 YYDKDF (reference sequence). The DNA for the CDR3 is TGTGCCACCAGCAGAGGGACAGGGGGTGACTATGGCTACACCTTC. It is translated as CATSRGTGGDYGYTF.

This clonotype turned up a few times. This rearrangement joins TRBV19 to TRBJ2-5; D not resolved. The CDR3 is 12 residues long. Trimming left V 4 bases short and J 5 bases short, with 8 bases between. CDR1 LNHDA and CDR2 SQIVND come from the germline V gene (reference sequence). The CDR3 here is CASSTLGETQYF. CDR3 DNA sequence: TGTGCCAGTAGTACCTTGGGGGAGACCCAGTACTTC.

Note on this clonotype: A read error is possible here, since a much larger clone lies one base away. J is TRBJ2-3 and V is TRBV7-6; possible D gene TRBD2, 6 bases. Germline V gene data show CDR1 as SGHVS and CDR2 as FNYEAQ. V was shortened by 4 bases and J by 5 bases, with 19 bases between the two germline ends. The CDR3 loop spans 16 amino acids. The CDR3 nucleotides are TGTGCCAGCAGCTGGGGGAACGGGAGAGGGCAAGATACGCAGTATTTT. Amino acid sequence: CASSWGNGRGQDTQYF.

V and J are TRBV7-4 and TRBJ1-2, with 10 bases fitting TRBD1. The CDR3 extends over 17 amino acids. Losses at the gene ends were 4 bases for V and 0 bases for J; bases not matched to a gene: 8. The germline V gene has CDR1 SGHVT and CDR2 SQSDAQ. CDR3 in DNA: TGTGCCAGCAGCTCCGGGACAGGGGTCCTCGCTAACTATGGCTACACCTTC. Translation: CASSSGTGVLANYGYTF.

This clonotype occurred many times. V is TRBV28 and J is TRBJ2-2; D is unresolved. Trimming pared 6 bases from V and 3 bases from J, leaving 20 bases between. The CDR3 consists of 17 residues. Germline loops: CDR1 MDHEN, CDR2 SYDVKM. CDR3 sequence (DNA): TGTGCCAGCAGGAACCTAGGGATATTGTCACACACCGGGGAGCTGTTTTTT. It encodes CASRNLGILSHTGELFF. Full variable domain (outside the CDR3, taken from reference TRBV28 and TRBJ2-2): DVKVTQSSRYLVKRTGEKVFLECVQDMDHENMFWYRQDPGLGLRLIYFSYDVKMKEKGDIPEGYSVSREKKERFSLILESASTNQTSMYLCASRNLGILSHTGELFFGEGSRLTVL.

This clonotype was picked up a small number of times. The chain has TRBV19 and TRBJ2-1; D uncertain. CDR1 is LNHDA, CDR2 SQIVND, per germline (reference sequence). V was cut by 0 bases and J by 4 bases, with 10 bases left in between. This CDR3 region has 15 residues. The CDR3 DNA is TGTGCCAGTAGTATAGAGGACCCGAGATACAATGAGCAGTTCTTC. Translated: CASSIEDPRYNEQFF.

This clonotype was picked up a small number of times. This rearrangement joins TRBV2 to TRBJ1-4; no clear D gene. Germline V gene sequence: CDR1 SNHLY, CDR2 FYNNEI. CDR3 size: 14 residues. The V end was cut by 6 bases, the J end by 4 bases, with 12 bases between. The CDR3 DNA sequence: TGTGCCAGCAGAGGGATTGAGAGTAATGAAAAACTGTTTTTT. This translates into CASRGIESNEKLFF.

Only a few counts were recorded for this clonotype. This sequence joins TRBV25-1 and TRBJ2-1; D is undetermined. Trimming left V 5 bases short and J 7 bases short, with 6 bases between. CDR3 length: 11 residues. Germline CDR1 MGHDK, CDR2 SYGVNS. CDR3 in amino acids: CASSRANEQFF. Here the CDR3 DNA reads TGTGCCAGCAGTCGGGCGAATGAGCAGTTCTTC.

This clonotype came up many times. The V and J genes are TRBV6-2 or TRBV6-3 and TRBJ1-5; D call uncertain. Trimming pared 6 bases from V and 0 bases from J, leaving 12 bases between. The CDR3 totals 15 residues. Germline V gives CDR1 MNHEY, CDR2 SVGEGT. CDR3 DNA: TGTGCCAGCAGCCCCCCCAGGTATAGCAATCAGCCCCAGCATTTT. Its translation: CASSPPRYSNQPQHF.

This clonotype was found a few times. The genes are TRBV6-1 and TRBJ2-1; 12 nucleotides match TRBD2. Germline-derived CDR1 and CDR2 are MNHNS and SASEGT. The ends lost 8 bases at V and 3 bases at J; junction bases unmatched: 23. The CDR3 totals 21 residues. CDR3 sequence: CASPGSLGTSGLNQGYNEQFF. CDR3 coding DNA: TGTGCCAGCCCTGGTAGTCTGGGGACTAGCGGGCTGAACCAGGGCTACAATGAGCAGTTCTTC.

This clonotype was observed a handful of times. The J gene is TRBJ1-6, the V gene TRBV2; D may be TRBD1 (5 bases). The CDR3 is 13 residues long. V lost 6 bases and J 10 bases, leaving 13 bases between the germline ends. CDR1 SNHLY and CDR2 FYNNEI come from the germline V gene. CDR3 bases: TGTGCCAGCAGAGTGGGGGAGGGATCACCCCTCCACTTT. Residues: CASRVGEGSPLHF.

The genes are TRBV18 and TRBJ2-5, with D perhaps TRBD2 (6 bases). Germline V CDR1 and CDR2: KGHSH, LQKENI. This CDR3 contains 17 residues. Trimming took off 3 bases at V and 1 base at J, with 18 bases between the two ends. For the CDR3, the DNA is TGTGCCAGCTCACCCCCACGGAGGGCGCTGTCCCAAGAGACCCAGTACTTC. Protein sequence: CASSPPRRALSQETQYF.

The chain employs TRBV6-5 and TRBJ2-3; tentative D call: TRBD1 (6 bases). The CDR3 totals 14 residues. Germline V lookup: CDR1 MNHEY, CDR2 SVGAGI. Deletions cut 6 bases from V and 5 bases from J, with 15 bases between. The CDR3 bases are TGTGCCAGCAGACCTTTCTTAGGGGGAGATACGCAGTATTTT. Protein product: CASRPFLGGDTQYF.

The V and J genes are TRBV5-4 and TRBJ2-7, with 10 bases that match TRBD2. The CDR3 is 18 residues long. Germline V gene lookup returns CDR1 SGHNT and CDR2 YYREEE (reference sequence). V dropped 0 bases and J dropped 5; count of bases not matched to a gene: 14. CDR3 nucleotides: TGTGCCAGCAGCTTGGCCCTAGCGGGAGACGGTTTTCTGAACGAGCAGTACTTC. It translates to CASSLALAGDGFLNEQYF.

At least ten counts were recorded for this clonotype. The chain recombines TRBV20-1 with TRBJ2-3, with D unresolved. Germline CDR1 reads DFQATT; CDR2 reads SNEGSKA (reference sequence). This CDR3 has 14 residues. Trimming removed 8 bases from V and 6 bases from J, with 21 bases in between. CDR3 DNA: TGCAGTTGCCTTGGGCTAGTTGTAAAGGATACGCAGTATTTT. Its translation is CSCLGLVVKDTQYF.

The chain combines TRBV27 with TRBJ2-3; 7 bases fit TRBD2. Losses at the gene ends were 0 bases for V and 0 bases for J; bases not matched to a gene: 9. Looked up from germline, CDR1 is MNHEY and CDR2 is SMNVEV (reference sequence). This CDR3 contains 18 residues. CDR3: CASSLSPTLASSTDTQYF. The CDR3 DNA follows: TGTGCCAGCAGTTTATCCCCTACACTAGCGTCTAGCACAGATACGCAGTATTTT.